These T cell receptor beta chains were read from a single sample in a study of beta chain features in type 1 diabetes. Clones were read by immunoSEQ multiplex PCR, and TCRdb kept only the in-frame ones, dropping some. The repertoire holds 600,000 to 700,000 clones, with roughly an eighth as singletons. Sequenced: naive CD4+ T cells from blood. These receptors all stem from a man younger than 45 with type 1 diabetes. CDR3s include the opening cysteine and the closing phenylalanine or tryptophan. The order of the fields is CDR3 protein, CDR3 DNA, V gene, clone size, D gene, J gene. D genes are given only for firm matches. The size of a clone is reported for some rows only, either as once, few or many, or as a class for expanded clones.

CDR3aa: CASSQFQGISGNTIYF; CDR3nt: TGTGCCAGCAGCCAATTTCAGGGGATCTCGGGAAACACCATATATTTT; v_gene: TRBV14; abundance: NA; d_gene: NA; j_gene: TRBJ1-3
CDR3aa: CAISTGQGITEADTQYF; CDR3nt: TGTGCCATCAGCACCGGACAGGGGATTACGGAGGCCGATACGCAGTATTTT; v_gene: TRBV10-3; abundance: few; d_gene: TRBD1; j_gene: TRBJ2-3
CDR3aa: CASSQDRGTELSYEQYF; CDR3nt: TGCGCCAGCAGCCAAGATCGCGGAACAGAACTTAGCTACGAGCAGTACTTC; v_gene: TRBV4-3; abundance: NA; d_gene: NA; j_gene: TRBJ2-7
CDR3aa: CASSNTGPGAYEQYF; CDR3nt: TGCGCCAGCAGCAATACGGGGCCGGGCGCCTACGAGCAGTACTTC; v_gene: TRBV5-1; abundance: NA; d_gene: NA; j_gene: TRBJ2-7
CDR3aa: CASSSTRDYMIYTF; CDR3nt: TGTGCCAGCAGTTCCACGCGGGACTACATGATCTACACCTTC; v_gene: TRBV28; abundance: few; d_gene: NA; j_gene: TRBJ1-2
CDR3aa: CASTTDVALAANVLTF; CDR3nt: TGTGCCAGCACCACTGACGTGGCGCTCGCGGCCAACGTCCTGACTTTC; v_gene: TRBV2; abundance: few; d_gene: NA; j_gene: TRBJ2-6
CDR3aa: CASSTRQGANGELFF; CDR3nt: TGTGCCAGCAGCACCCGACAGGGGGCTAACGGGGAGCTGTTTTTT; v_gene: TRBV7-8; abundance: few; d_gene: TRBD1; j_gene: TRBJ2-2
CDR3aa: CAWSLSDQPQHF; CDR3nt: TGTGCCTGGAGTTTATCGGATCAGCCCCAGCATTTT; v_gene: TRBV30; abundance: few; d_gene: NA; j_gene: TRBJ1-5
CDR3aa: CASSLGQGISSGANVLTF; CDR3nt: TGCGCCAGCAGCTTGGGACAGGGAATATCATCTGGGGCCAACGTCCTGACTTTC; v_gene: TRBV5-1; abundance: NA; d_gene: TRBD1; j_gene: TRBJ2-6
CDR3aa: CASSLDSYNNEQFF; CDR3nt: TGTGCCAGCAGCTTGGACTCTTACAACAATGAGCAGTTCTTC; v_gene: TRBV5-4; abundance: few; d_gene: NA; j_gene: TRBJ2-1
CDR3aa: CASSPGEGYQETQYF; CDR3nt: TGTGCCAGCTCACCAGGAGAAGGTTACCAAGAGACCCAGTACTTC; v_gene: TRBV18; abundance: NA; d_gene: NA; j_gene: TRBJ2-5